Each of the 28 T cell receptor beta chains below was sequenced from the same sample in a study of kidney transplant recipient with SARS-CoV-2 infection. TCRdb analysed the reads with MiXCR anew, one entry per CDR3 protein. Of about 240,000 distinct CDR3 sequences detected, less than 35% appear once; the ten largest clones hold roughly 7%. The sequences come from a blood sample, collected at baseline and between days 110 and 120 from a kidney transplant recipient. These TCRs come from a male patient aged 30 to 39 who had COVID-19 and was a kidney transplant recipient. Among the T cells, some may be from the graft donor.

This clonotype was counted between two and nine times. The chain couples TRBV3-1 to TRBJ2-1; 10 bases line up with TRBD2. Germline V lookup: CDR1 LGHDT, CDR2 YNNKEL (reference sequence). This CDR3 contains 16 residues. Trimming took 2 bases from V and 6 from J; bases not matched to a gene: 7. In DNA, the CDR3 is TGTGCCAGCAGCCAAACTACCAGCGGGGGGGCCAATGAGCAGTTCTTC. This sequence encodes CASSQTTSGGANEQFF.

This clonotype was found many times. The rearrangement joins TRBV7-1 to TRBJ1-2; no definite D call. TRBV7-1 is marked as an open reading frame, function uncertain. There are 17 residues in the CDR3. Trimming removed 5 bases from V and 4 bases from J, with 23 bases in between. The CDR3 nucleotides are TGTGCCAGCAGCCTTGGGGTTCACGAGGGAAAGACCTATGGCTACACCTTC. Residues: CASSLGVHEGKTYGYTF.

Regarding this clonotype: A much larger clone differs from this one at a single base, so this may be a read error. V usage is TRBV12-3 or TRBV12-4 and J usage is TRBJ1-2, with unresolved D. V was clipped by 4 bases and J by 4 bases, with 22 bases between them. CDR3 size: 17 residues. The CDR3 coding sequence is TGTGCCAGCAGTTCGGAAAGCAGCTTCCGAAGGACCTATGGCTACACCTTC. Translation: CASSSESSFRRTYGYTF.

This clonotype was recorded many times. The chain employs TRBV5-3 and TRBJ1-2; no firm D call. TRBV5-3 carries the ORF label, with uncertain function. Trimming left V 7 bases short and J 4 bases short, with 23 bases between. This CDR3 is built from 16 residues. The CDR3 reads CARRSGVVRKTYGYTF. CDR3 bases: TGTGCCAGACGATCTGGAGTGGTGAGAAAGACCTATGGCTACACCTTC.

Details on this clonotype: It may be a read error: a sequence one base away is much more abundant. CDR3 residues: CTSSFSNQPQHF. CDR3 in DNA: TGTACCAGCAGCTTCTCAAATCAGCCCCAGCATTTT. The V and J genes are TRBV7-9 and TRBJ1-5; D gene uncertain. Germline V gene data show CDR1 as SEHNR and CDR2 as FQNEAQ (reference sequence). The CDR3 has 12 residues.

V usage is TRBV28 and J usage is TRBJ2-3; the D is unclear. Trimming stripped 3 bases from V and 3 bases from J, with 22 bases between. This CDR3 spans 18 amino acids. CDR1 is MDHEN, CDR2 SYDVKM, per germline. DNA for the CDR3: TGTGCCAGCAGTTTTCCGGCGGAAGGTGTAAAAATAACAGATACGCAGTATTTT. Its translation is CASSFPAEGVKITDTQYF.

This clonotype appeared many times. This rearrangement joins TRBV11-2 to TRBJ1-6; D unresolved. Germline assignment: CDR1 SGHAT and CDR2 FQNNGV. V was shortened by 2 bases and J by 11 bases, with 10 bases between the two germline ends. The CDR3 is 13 residues long. Here the CDR3 DNA reads TGTGCCAGCAGCTTATCCCGGGGAGCACCCCTCCACTTT. The encoded protein is CASSLSRGAPLHF.

In its sample, this clonotype was seen many times. The rearrangement uses TRBV11-1 and TRBJ2-5; 8 bases line up with TRBD2. The CDR3 length is 14 residues. CDR1 is SGHAT, CDR2 FQDESV, per germline (reference sequence). The V and J ends lost 1 base and 7 bases, in that order; junction bases with no gene match: 5. CDR3 protein: CASSLVAGGGTQYF. Here the CDR3 DNA reads TGTGCCAGCAGCTTAGTGGCGGGAGGAGGGACCCAGTACTTC.

This clonotype was counted only a few times. The genes are TRBV24-1 and TRBJ1-2, with D unresolved. Germline CDR1 is KGHDR and CDR2 is SFDVKD. The CDR3 has 17 residues. V was trimmed by 6 bases and J by 4 bases, leaving 23 bases between them. CDR3 bases: TGTGCCACCAGTATGATAGATAGTACCAGAAAGACCTATGGCTACACCTTC. Its protein product is CATSMIDSTRKTYGYTF.

This clonotype was counted ten times or more. The CDR3 DNA follows: TGTGCCAGCAGCCCCACGGACGGATACGAGCAGTACGTC. Protein sequence: CASSPTDGYEQYV. The V gene is TRBV27, the J gene TRBJ2-7; no clear D gene. Deletions cut 6 bases from V and 4 bases from J, with 13 bases between. The CDR3 is made up of 13 amino acids. Germline V gives CDR1 MNHEY, CDR2 SMNVEV (reference sequence).

For the CDR3, the DNA is TGTGCCTGGAGCGGGAACCCTCGAGGGCTTAATGAGCAGTTCTTC. Its protein is CAWSGNPRGLNEQFF. The chain joins TRBV30 to TRBJ2-1, with D possibly TRBD2 on 5 matching bases. Germline assignment: CDR1 GTSNPN and CDR2 SVGIG (reference sequence). The CDR3 runs to 15 residues. V shed 3 bases and J shed 7 bases, with 19 bases lying between them.

This clonotype has just one count. The chain is built from TRBV11-1 and TRBJ1-3; D possibly corresponds to TRBD1 (5 bases). This CDR3 has 15 amino acids. Trimming took 4 bases from V and 0 from J, leaving 10 bases between them. CDR1 and CDR2 from the germline V gene are SGHAT and FQDESV (reference sequence). CDR3 loop: CASSWSRASGNTIYF. In DNA form, the CDR3 reads TGTGCCAGCAGCTGGAGCAGGGCCTCTGGAAACACCATATATTTT. Complete variable domain (other parts from reference TRBV11-1 and TRBJ1-3): EAEVAQSPRYKITEKSQAVAFWCDPISGHATLYWYRQILGQGPELLVQFQDESVVDDSQLPKDRFSAERLKGVDSTLKIQPAELGDSAMYLCASSWSRASGNTIYFGEGSWLTVV.

With regard to this clonotype: It may be a read error: a sequence one base away is much more abundant. The chain recombines TRBV15 with TRBJ2-7, with 7 bases lining up with TRBD1. The J call may be faulty, since TRBJ2-5 better matches the DNA end. The germline V gene encodes CDR1 LNHNV and CDR2 YYDKDF (reference sequence). The length of the CDR3 is 19 residues. CDR3 amino acids: CATSAHPPEGALGEETQYF. The CDR3 nucleotides are TGTGCCACCAGCGCTCACCCGCCTGAGGGGGCTCTGGGGGAAGAGACCCAGTACTTC.

This clonotype was seen repeatedly, ten times or more. This rearrangement joins TRBV28 to TRBJ1-1; 7 bases fit TRBD1. Unmatched junction bases numbered 12, after V lost 6 bases and J lost 2 bases. There are 16 residues in the CDR3. Germline V lookup: CDR1 MDHEN, CDR2 SYDVKM. The CDR3 protein is CASSQGGDSSNTEAFF. For the CDR3, the DNA is TGTGCCAGCAGCCAGGGGGGTGACAGTTCTAACACTGAAGCTTTCTTT.

This clonotype was detected a few times. The rearrangement links TRBV6-8 to TRBJ2-3, with D perhaps TRBD2 (5 bases). V was cut by 5 bases and J by 8 bases, with 8 bases left in between. Per the germline V gene, CDR1 is MNHGY and CDR2 is SAAAGT. This CDR3 is built from 11 residues. The CDR3 spells CASSTGSTQYF. As DNA, the CDR3 is TGTGCCAGCAGTACGGGAAGTACGCAGTATTTT.

This clonotype has just one count. The rearrangement links TRBV5-6 to TRBJ2-7, with 12 bases that match TRBD2. Trimming took 3 bases from V and 5 from J; bases not matched to a gene: 6. CDR1 is SGHDT, CDR2 YYEEEE, per germline. The CDR3 totals 15 residues. The CDR3 nucleotides are TGTGCCAGCAGCTCAGGACTAGCGGGATTCCACGAGCAGTACTTC. Translating it yields CASSSGLAGFHEQYF.

This clonotype appeared a few times. The CDR3 sequence is CSARRLADPEAETQYF. CDR3 DNA: TGCAGTGCTAGGCGACTAGCGGACCCCGAGGCAGAGACCCAGTACTTC. The rearrangement links TRBV20-1 to TRBJ2-5, with 9 bases aligning to TRBD2. Germline CDR1 reads DFQATT; CDR2 reads SNEGSKA (reference sequence). CDR3 length: 16 residues. V was clipped by 3 bases and J by 4 bases; unmatched bases: 12.

This clonotype was detected ten times or more. The genes are TRBV10-2 and TRBJ1-2, with D unclear. Germline V CDR1 and CDR2: WSHSY, SAAADI. V lost 5 bases and J lost 4, with 23 bases in between. This CDR3 has 17 amino acids. Here the CDR3 DNA reads TGCGCCAGCAGTATCTATCCCACTTCTAGAAAGACCTATGGCTACACCTTC. Amino acids: CASSIYPTSRKTYGYTF.

This clonotype was observed many times. The chain couples TRBV4-1 to TRBJ2-7; D remains ambiguous. Germline loops: CDR1 MGHRA, CDR2 YSYEKL. Trimming took 0 bases from V and 6 from J, leaving 18 bases between them. This CDR3 has 16 residues. DNA of the CDR3: TGCGCCAGCAGCCAAGATAAAGAGCCCTCTGACTCCGAGCAGTACTTC. This sequence encodes CASSQDKEPSDSEQYF.

Points on this clonotype: At one end the junction does not follow the germline gene, possibly because of a read error. The rearrangement joins TRBV28 to TRBJ2-3; the D gene is possibly TRBD2 (6 bases). Germline V lookup: CDR1 MDHEN, CDR2 SYDVKM. The CDR3 loop spans 18 amino acids. The CDR3 nucleotides are TGTGCCAGCAGTTTTACGGGGGAGAGGTGGGGCGGCACAGATATGCAGTATTTT. It codes for CASSFTGERWGGTDMQYF.

This chain links TRBV4-2 with TRBJ2-3; the match to TRBD1 covers 12 bases. This CDR3 region has 15 residues. The germline CDR1 and CDR2 sequences are LGHNA and YNFKEQ. CDR3 loop: CAAGGDRGLGDTQYF. CDR3 coding DNA: TGTGCAGCCGGGGGGGACAGGGGGCTTGGAGATACGCAGTATTTT.

In its sample, this clonotype was seen many times. The V call is TRBV7-9, the J call TRBJ1-6; D call uncertain. The germline V and J ends were trimmed by 8 bases and 1 base, with 6 bases remaining between them. CDR3 size: 13 residues. CDR1 and CDR2 (germline): SEHNR, FQNEAQ (reference sequence). For the CDR3, the DNA is TGTGCCAGCTGCAAATCCTATAATTCACCCCTCCACTTT. It codes for CASCKSYNSPLHF.

In this sample, this clonotype turned up many times. The chain is built from TRBV2 and TRBJ2-2, with D hard to call. The V gene lost 0 bases and the J gene lost 4 bases, with 9 bases spanning the gap. The germline V gene has CDR1 SNHLY and CDR2 FYNNEI. This CDR3 spans 15 amino acids. This CDR3 reads CASSEALRVTGELFF. The CDR3 DNA reads TGTGCCAGCAGTGAAGCGCTTCGGGTCACCGGGGAGCTGTTTTTT.

This clonotype was picked up many times. The gene calls are TRBV7-2 and TRBJ1-2; a weak D match, TRBD1 (5 bases). The V gene's germline CDR1 is SGHTA and CDR2 FQGNSA. Trimming left V 5 bases short and J 4 bases short, with 23 bases between. The CDR3 is made up of 17 amino acids. The CDR3 here is CASSDSGRDGKTYGYTF. The DNA for the CDR3 is TGTGCCAGCAGCGACAGCGGCAGAGACGGAAAGACCTATGGCTACACCTTC.

This clonotype was picked up many times. V usage is TRBV12-3 or TRBV12-4 and J usage is TRBJ1-5, with 8 bases matching TRBD1. This CDR3 has 11 residues. Trimming removed 4 bases from V and 11 bases from J; junction bases left unmatched: 1. CDR3 sequence reads: CASSSTGAQHF. Here the CDR3 DNA reads TGTGCCAGCAGTTCGACAGGGGCCCAGCATTTT.

This clonotype was detected ten times or more. The chain recombines TRBV6-1 with TRBJ2-7; possibly TRBD1 for D (6 bases). Trimming stripped 1 base from V and 0 bases from J, with 13 bases between. The CDR3 consists of 16 residues. Germline V gene sequence: CDR1 MNHNS, CDR2 SASEGT. The chain's CDR3 is CASSEGTGMSSYEQYF. CDR3 bases: TGTGCCAGCAGTGAAGGAACAGGGATGAGCTCCTACGAGCAGTACTTC.

Concerning this clonotype itself: Since no conserved phenylalanine or tryptophan closes the CDR3, a read error is the likely cause. J is TRBJ2-1 and V is TRBV11-2; 12 positions match TRBD2. CDR1 SGHAT and CDR2 FQNNGV come from the germline V gene. The J segment lost 8 bases and the V segment lost 7 bases, leaving 9 bases of the junction unmatched. The CDR3 spans 15 residues. CDR3 amino acids: CASIPSGRAADEQFL. For the CDR3, the DNA is TGTGCCAGCATCCCTAGCGGGAGGGCCGCGGATGAGCAGTTCCTC.

As regards this clonotype: A much larger clone sits a single nucleotide away, making a read error possible. CDR3 sequence reads: CASSDIGGYEQYF. As DNA, the CDR3 is TGTGCCAGTAGTGACATAGGGGGCTACGAGCAGTACTTC. This chain connects TRBV19 to TRBJ2-7, with a weak D call TRBD1 (6 bases). Looked up from germline, CDR1 is LNHDA and CDR2 is SQIVND (reference sequence). V was shortened by 5 bases and J by 3 bases, with 11 bases between the two germline ends. CDR3 length: 13 residues.